This TCR beta chain was obtained from a study of cytomegalovirus exposure and HLA in healthy donors. Study summary: The same platform used for the 666 first-cohort repertoires was also used for the 130 or so validation repertoires, as a later analysis reported. Study-wide results and limits: Clusters of TCRs from the first cohort tended to co-occur in the 130 or so validation repertoires (as a later analysis found).

A note on this clone: The target antigen is unknown.

Measured with immunoSEQ multiplex PCR; TCRdb has only the in-frame clones, and not every one. The table has about 340,000 clones, about nine tenths seen once; the top ten hold around 0.84%. The CDR3 is 15 amino acids. Trimming left V 4 bases short and J 5 bases short, with 14 bases between. The germline V gene encodes CDR1 LNHDA and CDR2 SQIVND (reference sequence). The sequencing input was PBMCs. The chain couples TRBV19 to TRBJ1-4, with D perhaps matching TRBD1 (6 bases). The source of this sequence is a woman aged 18-29 years in good health and CMV-seronegative. CDR3 amino acids: CASSNYRANNEKLFF. CDR3 bases: TGTGCCAGTAGTAATTACAGGGCAAACAATGAAAAACTGTTTTTT.